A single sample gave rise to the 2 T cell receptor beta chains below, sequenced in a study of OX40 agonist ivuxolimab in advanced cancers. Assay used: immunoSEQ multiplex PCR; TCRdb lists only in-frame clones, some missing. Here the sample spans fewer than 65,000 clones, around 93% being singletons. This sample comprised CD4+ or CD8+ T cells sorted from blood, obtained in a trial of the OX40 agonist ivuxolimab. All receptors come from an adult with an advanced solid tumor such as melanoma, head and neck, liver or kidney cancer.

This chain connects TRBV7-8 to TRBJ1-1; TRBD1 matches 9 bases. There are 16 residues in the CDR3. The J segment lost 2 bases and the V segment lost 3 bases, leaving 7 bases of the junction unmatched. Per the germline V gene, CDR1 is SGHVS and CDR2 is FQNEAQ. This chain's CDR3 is CASSFPGTGLNTEAFF. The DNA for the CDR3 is TGTGCCAGCAGCTTCCCCGGGACAGGGCTAAACACTGAAGCTTTCTTT.

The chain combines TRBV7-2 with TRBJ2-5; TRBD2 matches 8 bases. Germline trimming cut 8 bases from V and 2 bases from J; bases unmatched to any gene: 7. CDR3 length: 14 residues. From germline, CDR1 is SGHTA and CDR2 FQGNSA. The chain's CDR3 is CASAFTSGQETQYF. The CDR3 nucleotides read TGTGCCAGCGCTTTTACTAGCGGACAAGAGACCCAGTACTTC. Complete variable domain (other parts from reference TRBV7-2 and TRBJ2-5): GAGVSQSPSNKVTEKGKDVELRCDPISGHTALYWYRQSLGQGLEFLIYFQGNSAPDKSGLPSDRFSAERTGGSVSTLTIQRTQQEDSAVYLCASAFTSGQETQYFGPGTRLLVL.